This T cell receptor (beta chain) was retrieved from a study of CXCR3-negative and CXCR3-positive naive CD8 T cells. The libraries of TRB cDNA were prepared using 5' RACE with UMI labels. After re-calling the 5' RACE reads, TCRdb lists one entry per CDR3 protein, DNA absent. The sample table sets out approximately 90,000 distinct CDR3 sequences. CDR3 length equals 15 residues. The germline V gene encodes CDR1 MDHEN and CDR2 SYDVKM. Study results and limitations: TRB CDR3s of CXCR3-positive naive cells were more hydrophobic than those of CXCR3-negative naive cells.

Every CD8+ subset sample held approximately 320,000 flow-sorted cells, done in triplicate. In regard to this clonotype: What it recognizes is unknown.

Sequencing input: naive CXCR3+ CD8+ T cells from blood. Subset meaning: CD45RO-CCR7+CD27+CD95- naive CD8+ T cells expressing CXCR3 (TNR3+). The rearrangement joins TRBV28 to TRBJ2-7; with no DNA, the TCRdb D assignment of TRBD1 cannot be verified. This TCR came from a human donor in good health. Some clones in this sample may be carry-over from other donors' samples. CDR3 sequence: CASSFVPQGASEQYF.